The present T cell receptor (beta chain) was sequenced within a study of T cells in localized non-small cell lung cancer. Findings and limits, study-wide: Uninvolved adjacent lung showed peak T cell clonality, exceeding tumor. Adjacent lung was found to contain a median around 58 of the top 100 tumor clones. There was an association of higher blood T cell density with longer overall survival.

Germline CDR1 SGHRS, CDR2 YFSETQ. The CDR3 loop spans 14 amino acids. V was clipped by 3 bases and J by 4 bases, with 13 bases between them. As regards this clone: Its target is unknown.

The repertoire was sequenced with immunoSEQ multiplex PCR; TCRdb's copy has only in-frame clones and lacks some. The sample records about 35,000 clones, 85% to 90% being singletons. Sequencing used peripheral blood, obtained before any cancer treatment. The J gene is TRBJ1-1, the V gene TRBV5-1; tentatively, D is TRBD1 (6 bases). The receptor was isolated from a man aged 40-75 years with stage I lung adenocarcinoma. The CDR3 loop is CASSSDGGATEAFF. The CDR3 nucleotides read TGCGCCAGCAGCTCGGATGGGGGGGCCACTGAAGCTTTCTTT.